Presented here are 27 T cell receptor beta chains from one specimen sequenced in a study of CXCR3-negative and CXCR3-positive naive CD8 T cells. Regarding the study as a whole: TRB CDR3s were more hydrophobic in CXCR3-positive than in CXCR3-negative naive cells.

No antigen is known for these receptors. UMI-tagged TRB cDNA libraries were built via 5' RACE. TCRdb reprocessed the 5' RACE reads and keeps a single row for each CDR3 protein, giving no DNA. The sample includes about 130,000 distinct CDR3 sequences. Sample: naive CXCR3+ CD8+ T cells from blood. Subset denoted: CD45RO-CCR7+CD27+CD95- naive CD8+ T cells expressing CXCR3 (TNR3+). The receptors stem from a human donor in good health. Some clones in this sample may be carry-over from other donors' samples.

The rearrangement uses TRBV7-6 and TRBJ2-7. This CDR3 has 13 residues. Per germline, CDR1 SGHVS and CDR2 FNYEAQ. CDR3 sequence reads: CASSPDPSYEQYF.

V gene TRBV5-1 combines with J gene TRBJ2-3; with no DNA, the TCRdb D assignment of TRBD1 cannot be verified. This CDR3 spans 15 amino acids. In germline, CDR1 is SGHRS, CDR2 YFSETQ. The CDR3 loop is CASRSQGFQGDTQYF.

The chain joins TRBV12-3 or TRBV12-4 to TRBJ1-2; the D gene TCRdb calls, TRBD1, cannot be checked with no DNA. The CDR3 is made up of 15 amino acids. The CDR3 reads CASSTSVRVDYGYTF.

V usage is TRBV4-1 and J usage is TRBJ2-1; TCRdb returns TRBD2, unconfirmable since there is no DNA. The germline gives CDR1 MGHRA, CDR2 YSYEKL. This CDR3 has 16 residues. The CDR3 spells CASSQGTSGSYNEQFF.

The chain combines TRBV18 with TRBJ2-3. The CDR3 sequence is 13 residues long. Germline assignment: CDR1 KGHSH and CDR2 LQKENI. CDR3 loop: CASSPDYTDTQYF. Looking up the rest from reference TRBV18 and TRBJ2-3 gives the full variable domain: NAGVMQNPRHLVRRRGQEARLRCSPMKGHSHVYWYRQLPEEGLKFMVYLQKENIIDESGMPKERFSAEFPKEGPSILRIQQVVRGDSAAYFCASSPDYTDTQYFGPGTRLTVL.

The genes are TRBV29-1 and TRBJ1-2; TCRdb calls TRBD1, which cannot be checked without DNA. Germline CDR1 reads SQVTM; CDR2 reads ANQGSEA. The CDR3 loop spans 12 amino acids. The CDR3 loop reads CSVESTGGGYTF. Based on the CDR3 plus reference TRBV29-1 and TRBJ1-2, the full variable domain is SAVISQKPSRDICQRGTSLTIQCQVDSQVTMMFWYRQQPGQSLTLIATANQGSEATYESGFVIDKFPISRPNLTFSTLTVSNMSPEDSSIYLCSVESTGGGYTFGSGTRLTVV.

The V call is TRBV7-6, the J call TRBJ2-1; TCRdb reports TRBD1, a call that lacks DNA to check it against. The CDR3 sequence is 16 residues long. From germline, CDR1 is SGHVS and CDR2 FNYEAQ. The CDR3 spells CASNPNPDNSYNEQFF.

This sequence joins TRBV6-2 or TRBV6-3 and TRBJ2-5; TCRdb designates TRBD2, a call that cannot be tested without DNA. The length of the CDR3 is 19 residues. Germline CDR1 and CDR2: MNHEY and SVGEGT. CDR3 region: CASSYPPGGAGGNQETQYF.

The chain combines TRBV7-6 with TRBJ2-2; as DNA is missing, the TRBD1 call by TCRdb cannot be tested. The CDR3 is 13 amino acids. Looked up from germline, CDR1 is SGHVS and CDR2 is FNYEAQ. The CDR3 spells CASLPGKTGELFF.

V is TRBV3-1 and J is TRBJ2-1; the D gene TCRdb calls, TRBD2, cannot be checked with no DNA. The germline gives CDR1 LGHDT, CDR2 YNNKEL (reference sequence). This CDR3 is 16 amino acids long. CDR3 protein: CASSQDQAGDYNEQFF.

The chain has TRBV28 and TRBJ1-2; TCRdb proposes TRBD1, but this gene call is untestable without DNA. The CDR3 covers 16 residues. CDR1 is MDHEN and CDR2 is SYDVKM in the germline V gene. The CDR3 sequence: CASSLSPGQGDLGYTF.

The V and J genes are TRBV10-3 and TRBJ1-1; TCRdb lists TRBD1, though no DNA is available to test this call. Germline V CDR1 and CDR2: ENHRY, SYGVKD. The CDR3 sequence is 15 residues long. The CDR3 is CAITRTGGFDTEAFF.

The gene calls are TRBV27 and TRBJ2-1; TCRdb selects TRBD1, and the lack of DNA leaves this call unchecked. Looked up from germline, CDR1 is MNHEY and CDR2 is SMNVEV (reference sequence). The CDR3 totals 15 residues. This chain's CDR3 is CASSLGASSYNEQFF.

CDR3 amino acids: CASSPEPDIKSEAFF. The J gene is TRBJ1-1, the V gene TRBV18. Germline CDR1 and CDR2: KGHSH and LQKENI. This CDR3 region has 15 residues.

The rearrangement joins TRBV29-1 to TRBJ2-2; checking the TCRdb D call of TRBD1 is not possible without DNA. The CDR3 consists of 16 residues. Germline V gene lookup returns CDR1 SQVTM and CDR2 ANQGSEA. The chain's CDR3 is CSVEDPAGINTGELFF.

The rearrangement uses TRBV29-1 and TRBJ1-3. The CDR3 has 12 residues. The germline CDR1 and CDR2 sequences are SQVTM and ANQGSEA. CDR3 region: CSVEGGWRTIYF.

The chain carries TRBV29-1 and TRBJ2-3; TCRdb selects TRBD1, and the lack of DNA leaves this call unchecked. The CDR3 contains 14 residues. Germline V CDR1 and CDR2: SQVTM, ANQGSEA. The CDR3 here is CSVERGSGTDTQYF.

The chain joins TRBV3-1 to TRBJ1-2. CDR3 length equals 17 residues. Germline V gives CDR1 LGHDT, CDR2 YNNKEL (reference sequence). Here the CDR3 reads CASSQEWGDSLLYGYTF.

This chain connects TRBV11-2 to TRBJ2-1; TCRdb's D call of TRBD2 is untestable without DNA. CDR1 is SGHAT, CDR2 FQNNGV, per germline. The CDR3 is 11 residues long. The CDR3: CASSFGTRQFF.

The rearrangement uses TRBV12-5 and TRBJ2-7; TCRdb outputs TRBD2, but without DNA this stays unchecked. The V gene's germline CDR1 is LGHNT and CDR2 FRNRAP. The CDR3 has 15 amino acids. The CDR3 here is CASGSGLAMMNEQYF.

This chain joins TRBV29-1 and TRBJ2-1. The germline gives CDR1 SQVTM, CDR2 ANQGSEA. The CDR3 loop spans 15 amino acids. The CDR3 reads CSVEGLESSYNEQFF.

V and J are TRBV29-1 and TRBJ2-1; TCRdb outputs TRBD1, but without DNA this stays unchecked. Per germline, CDR1 SQVTM and CDR2 ANQGSEA. The CDR3 is made up of 13 amino acids. The CDR3 here is CSAERGYYNEQFF.

V usage is TRBV7-3 and J usage is TRBJ2-1; with no DNA, the TCRdb D assignment of TRBD1 cannot be verified. Germline-derived CDR1 and CDR2 are SGHTA and FQGTGA. The CDR3 length is 17 residues. The CDR3 here is CASSSHTGTILYNEQFF.

The V call is TRBV20-1, the J call TRBJ2-1; TCRdb's D gene call, TRBD2, goes unchecked for lack of DNA. The CDR3 contains 14 residues. CDR1 is DFQATT, CDR2 SNEGSKA, per germline (reference sequence). CDR3 amino acids: CSARPLGGGSEQFF.

J is TRBJ1-6 and V is TRBV12-3 or TRBV12-4; lacking DNA, the TRBD1 call made by TCRdb goes unchecked. The CDR3 consists of 15 residues. This CDR3 is CASSTGHIYNSPLHF.

The chain is built from TRBV7-9 and TRBJ2-5. The germline gives CDR1 SEHNR, CDR2 FQNEAQ (reference sequence). This CDR3 is built from 15 residues. The CDR3 loop is CASSLGEPDRKTQYF.

The chain has TRBV29-1 and TRBJ1-5. The CDR3 extends over 15 amino acids. Germline assignment: CDR1 SQVTM and CDR2 ANQGSEA. CDR3 loop: CSVQVPDIAGQPQHF. The variable domain in full, completed from reference TRBV29-1 and TRBJ1-5, reads SAVISQKPSRDICQRGTSLTIQCQVDSQVTMMFWYRQQPGQSLTLIATANQGSEATYESGFVIDKFPISRPNLTFSTLTVSNMSPEDSSIYLCSVQVPDIAGQPQHFGDGTRLSIL.